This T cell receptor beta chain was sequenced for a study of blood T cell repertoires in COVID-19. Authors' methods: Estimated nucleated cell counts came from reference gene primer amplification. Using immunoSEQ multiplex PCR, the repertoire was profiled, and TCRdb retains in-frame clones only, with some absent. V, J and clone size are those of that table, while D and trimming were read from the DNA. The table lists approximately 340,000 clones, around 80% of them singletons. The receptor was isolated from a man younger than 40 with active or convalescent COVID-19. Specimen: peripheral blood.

The CDR3 is CASITGPSNQPQHF. CDR3 DNA: TGTGCCAGCATTACCGGTCCCTCCAATCAGCCCCAGCATTTT. V is TRBV6-5 and J is TRBJ1-5; D remains unclear. Germline V gene data show CDR1 as MNHEY and CDR2 as SVGAGI. There are 14 residues in the CDR3. The V end was cut by 7 bases, the J end by 3 bases, with 13 bases between.